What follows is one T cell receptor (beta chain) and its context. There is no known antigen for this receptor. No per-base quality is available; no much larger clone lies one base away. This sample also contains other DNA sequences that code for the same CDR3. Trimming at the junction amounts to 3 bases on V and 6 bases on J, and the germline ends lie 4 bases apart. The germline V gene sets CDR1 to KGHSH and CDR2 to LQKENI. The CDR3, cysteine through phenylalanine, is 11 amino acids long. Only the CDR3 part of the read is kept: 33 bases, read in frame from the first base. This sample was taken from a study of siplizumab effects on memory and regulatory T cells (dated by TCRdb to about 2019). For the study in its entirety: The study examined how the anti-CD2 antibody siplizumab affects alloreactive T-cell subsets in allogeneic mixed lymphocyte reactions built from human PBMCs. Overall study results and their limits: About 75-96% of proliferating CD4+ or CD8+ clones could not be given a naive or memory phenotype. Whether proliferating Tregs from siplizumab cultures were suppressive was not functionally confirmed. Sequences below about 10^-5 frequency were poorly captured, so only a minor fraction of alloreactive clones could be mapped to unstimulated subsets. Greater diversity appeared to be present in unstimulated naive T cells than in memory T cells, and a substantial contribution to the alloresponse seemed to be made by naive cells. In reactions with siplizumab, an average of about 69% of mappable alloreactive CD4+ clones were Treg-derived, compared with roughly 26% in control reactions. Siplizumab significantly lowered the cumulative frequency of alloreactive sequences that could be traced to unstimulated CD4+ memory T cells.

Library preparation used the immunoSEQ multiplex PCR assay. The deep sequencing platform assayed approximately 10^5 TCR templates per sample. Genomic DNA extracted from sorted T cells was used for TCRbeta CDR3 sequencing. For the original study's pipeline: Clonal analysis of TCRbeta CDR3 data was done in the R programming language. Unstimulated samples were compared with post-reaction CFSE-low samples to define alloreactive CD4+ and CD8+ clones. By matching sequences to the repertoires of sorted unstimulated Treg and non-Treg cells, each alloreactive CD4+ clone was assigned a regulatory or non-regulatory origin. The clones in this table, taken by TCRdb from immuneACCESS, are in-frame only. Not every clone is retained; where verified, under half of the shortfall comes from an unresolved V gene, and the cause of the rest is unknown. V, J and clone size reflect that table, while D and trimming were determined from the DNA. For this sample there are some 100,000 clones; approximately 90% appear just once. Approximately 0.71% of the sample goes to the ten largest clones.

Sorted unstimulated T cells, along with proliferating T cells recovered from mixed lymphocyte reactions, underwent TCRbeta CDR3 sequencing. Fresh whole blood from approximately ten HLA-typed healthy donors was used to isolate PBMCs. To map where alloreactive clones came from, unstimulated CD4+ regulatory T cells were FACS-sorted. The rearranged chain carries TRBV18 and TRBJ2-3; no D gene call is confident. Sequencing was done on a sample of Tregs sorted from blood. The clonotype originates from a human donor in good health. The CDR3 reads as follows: CASSPVDTQYF. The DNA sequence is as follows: TGTGCCAGCTCACCGGTGGATACGCAGTATTTT.